What follows are 27 T cell receptor beta chains derived from one specimen sequenced in a study of graft-versus-host responses after intestinal transplantation. Sequencing used immunoSEQ multiplex PCR; TCRdb keeps in-frame clones, though not all of them. Counted here are about 130,000 clones, more than 80% occurring once; the ten biggest clones make up about 0.16%. Their recognized antigens are unknown. This sample comprised unstimulated CD4+ T cells sorted from spleen or lymph node cells, obtained before intestinal transplant. The receptor source for this set is a human donor who received an intestinal transplant.

The V gene is TRBV19, the J gene TRBJ2-3, with a weak D call TRBD1 (5 bases). CDR3 length: 16 amino acids. Germline CDR1 LNHDA, CDR2 SQIVND (reference sequence). V lost 5 bases and J lost 4, with 19 bases in between. The CDR3 DNA sequence: TGTGCCAGTAGTTCATTAGCCAGGGTTGTTGCAGATACGCAGTATTTT. It encodes CASSSLARVVADTQYF.

CDR3 loop: CASSALRDRDVGYTF. The CDR3 DNA sequence: TGTGCCAGCTCAGCACTGCGGGACAGGGATGTAGGCTACACCTTC. V usage is TRBV18 and J usage is TRBJ1-2, with 9 bases matching TRBD1. Germline V gene data show CDR1 as KGHSH and CDR2 as LQKENI. V lost 5 bases to trimming and J lost 8 bases; unmatched junction nucleotides: 12. The CDR3 runs to 15 residues. The full variable domain, completed using reference TRBV18 and TRBJ1-2, is NAGVMQNPRHLVRRRGQEARLRCSPMKGHSHVYWYRQLPEEGLKFMVYLQKENIIDESGMPKERFSAEFPKEGPSILRIQQVVRGDSAAYFCASSALRDRDVGYTFGSGTRLTVV.

This clone was counted once. This sequence joins TRBV15 and TRBJ1-6; tentatively, D is TRBD1 (5 bases). CDR1 LNHNV and CDR2 YYDKDF come from the germline V gene (reference sequence). This CDR3 has 15 amino acids. Trimming removed 0 bases from V and 4 bases from J, with 7 bases in between. The CDR3 loop reads CATSRDPGYNSPLHF. The CDR3 DNA is TGTGCCACCAGCAGAGATCCAGGGTATAATTCACCCCTCCACTTT. Together with reference TRBV15 and TRBJ1-6, the CDR3 gives the full variable domain: DAMVIQNPRYQVTQFGKPVTLSCSQTLNHNVMYWYQQKSSQAPKLLFHYYDKDFNNEADTPDNFQSRRPNTSFCFLDIRSPGLGDTAMYLCATSRDPGYNSPLHFGNGTRLTVT.

The genes are TRBV2 and TRBJ2-7; the D gene is possibly TRBD2 (7 bases). V dropped 8 bases and J dropped 3 bases, with 17 bases sitting between them. The CDR3 extends over 14 amino acids. CDR1 and CDR2 from the germline V gene are SNHLY and FYNNEI. The CDR3 protein is CASGGGGTLYEQYF. As DNA, the CDR3 is TGTGCCAGCGGGGGGGGCGGGACCCTCTACGAGCAGTACTTC.

The gene calls are TRBV7-9 and TRBJ2-2; unclear D gene. The V and J ends lost 2 bases and 2 bases respectively, with 6 bases between them. Germline V gene lookup returns CDR1 SEHNR and CDR2 FQNEAQ (reference sequence). CDR3 length: 14 amino acids. This chain's CDR3 is CASSLILNTGELFF. DNA for the CDR3: TGTGCCAGCAGCTTAATACTAAACACCGGGGAGCTGTTTTTT.

This clone was recorded a few times. The chain joins TRBV7-9 to TRBJ1-4; D is unclear. This CDR3 is 14 amino acids long. Per the germline V gene, CDR1 is SEHNR and CDR2 is FQNEAQ (reference sequence). Trimming cost V 1 base and J 1 base, with 4 bases left between them. The CDR3 region has the DNA TGTGCCAGCAGCTTAGACGAAACTAATGAAAAACTGTTTTTT. The encoded protein is CASSLDETNEKLFF.

Regarding this clone: Other DNA sequences in this specimen translate into the identical CDR3. The J gene is TRBJ2-5, the V gene TRBV7-2, with TRBD2 matching over 9 bases. The CDR3 has 15 residues. V shed 1 base and J 2 bases; nucleotides not matched to a gene: 2. CDR1 and CDR2 (germline): SGHTA, FQGNSA. CDR3 in amino acids: CASSLVAGVQETQYF. In nucleotides, the CDR3 is TGTGCCAGCAGCTTAGTAGCGGGGGTTCAAGAGACCCAGTACTTC.

This chain links TRBV6-6 with TRBJ1-5; D not resolved. Trimming shortened V by 5 bases and J by 7 bases, and 9 bases separated the two germline ends. The V gene's germline CDR1 is MNHNY and CDR2 SVGAGI (reference sequence). The CDR3 extends over 12 amino acids. CDR3 region: CASSPFGQPQHF. DNA for the CDR3: TGTGCCAGCAGTCCCTTCGGGCAGCCCCAGCATTTT.

This chain connects TRBV5-1 to TRBJ1-1; 9 nucleotides agree with TRBD1. V gave up 5 bases and J gave up 1 base; unmatched junction bases: 9. The CDR3 consists of 16 residues. Germline CDR1 reads SGHRS; CDR2 reads YFSETQ. The CDR3 sequence: CASSFGQGPPNTEAFF. CDR3 coding DNA: TGCGCCAGCAGTTTCGGACAGGGGCCTCCGAACACTGAAGCTTTCTTT.

This clone showed up just once. The chain joins TRBV10-3 to TRBJ1-6; D ambiguous. This CDR3 is built from 12 residues. V lost 3 bases and J lost 7, with 4 bases in between. CDR1 is ENHRY, CDR2 SYGVKD, per germline. CDR3 protein: CAISERNSPLHF. Here the CDR3 DNA reads TGTGCCATCAGTGAAAGGAATTCACCCCTCCACTTT.

The chain recombines TRBV7-9 with TRBJ2-7; 7 bases align to TRBD1. CDR1 SEHNR and CDR2 FQNEAQ come from the germline V gene (reference sequence). The CDR3 totals 14 residues. Germline trimming cut 5 bases from V and 4 bases from J; bases unmatched to any gene: 8. CDR3 region: CASSPRQGMYEQYF. The CDR3 nucleotides read TGTGCCAGCAGCCCCCGACAGGGAATGTACGAGCAGTACTTC.

This chain connects TRBV6-4 to TRBJ1-2; a possible D gene is TRBD1 (5 bases). V was trimmed by 3 bases and J by 2 bases, leaving 13 bases between them. CDR3 length: 15 residues. Looked up from germline, CDR1 is MRHNA and CDR2 is SNTAGT. Here the CDR3 reads CASSEVPGQNYGYTF. The DNA of the CDR3 is TGTGCCAGCAGTGAAGTCCCAGGGCAGAACTATGGCTACACCTTC.

The chain carries TRBV7-8 and TRBJ1-4; 10 bases map to TRBD1. V lost 1 base and J lost 3; bases outside the gene matches: 11. Per germline, CDR1 SGHVS and CDR2 FQNEAQ. The CDR3 spans 19 residues. The CDR3 loop is CASSLGGRDRGRANEKLFF. The CDR3 DNA follows: TGTGCCAGCAGCTTAGGGGGGCGGGACAGGGGAAGAGCTAATGAAAAACTGTTTTTT.

The chain uses TRBV7-9 and TRBJ2-2, with 9 bases aligning to TRBD1. This CDR3 is built from 16 residues. J was trimmed by 5 bases and V by 6 bases; bases with no gene match: 10. CDR1 is SEHNR, CDR2 FQNEAQ, per germline (reference sequence). In DNA form, the CDR3 reads TGTGCCAGCAGTGACACCGGGACAGGGAGAACCGGGGAGCTGTTTTTT. This translates into CASSDTGTGRTGELFF.

CDR3 sequence reads: CASSPYPAINFDRNYGYTF. The CDR3 DNA reads TGCGCCAGCAGCCCCTATCCCGCGATCAACTTCGACAGGAACTATGGCTACACCTTC. The rearrangement links TRBV5-1 to TRBJ1-2, with D perhaps matching TRBD1 (6 bases). The CDR3 spans 19 residues. CDR1 is SGHRS and CDR2 is YFSETQ in the germline V gene. V was clipped by 4 bases and J by 2 bases, with 27 bases between them.

J is TRBJ2-1 and V is TRBV5-1, with D possibly matching TRBD2 (5 bases). Per the germline V gene, CDR1 is SGHRS and CDR2 is YFSETQ. There are 15 residues in the CDR3. Trimming took off 5 bases at V and 2 bases at J, with 14 bases between the two ends. The CDR3 region is CASSSKHGTYNEQFF. CDR3 in DNA: TGCGCCAGCAGTTCGAAACACGGGACCTACAATGAGCAGTTCTTC.

This clone was detected once. The genes are TRBV5-6 and TRBJ2-3, with D perhaps TRBD2 (5 bases). CDR1 SGHDT and CDR2 YYEEEE come from the germline V gene. This CDR3 comprises 16 residues. Trimming pared 0 bases from V and 2 bases from J, leaving 13 bases between. Here the CDR3 DNA reads TGTGCCAGCAGCTTGGATTTCGGACTTTCCACAGATACGCAGTATTTT. Its translation: CASSLDFGLSTDTQYF. Supplemented by reference TRBV5-6 and TRBJ2-3, the full variable domain reads DAGVTQSPTHLIKTRGQQVTLRCSPKSGHDTVSWYQQALGQGPQFIFQYYEEEERQRGNFPDRFSGHQFPNYSSELNVNALLLGDSALYLCASSLDFGLSTDTQYFGPGTRLTVL.

About this clone itself: At the DNA level, this CDR3 is encoded by other sequences in the same sample as well. V gene TRBV7-2 combines with J gene TRBJ1-1; D unresolved. From germline, CDR1 is SGHTA and CDR2 FQGNSA. Trimming shortened V by 5 bases and J by 1 base, and 8 bases separated the two germline ends. The CDR3 consists of 13 residues. The CDR3 DNA reads as TGTGCCAGCAGCCTGGGTCAGAACACTGAAGCTTTCTTT. Protein: CASSLGQNTEAFF.

The chain has TRBV6-6 and TRBJ1-6; D is perhaps TRBD1 (6 bases). V gave up 0 bases and J gave up 7 bases, with 10 bases separating them. The CDR3 runs to 15 residues. The germline gives CDR1 MNHNY, CDR2 SVGAGI (reference sequence). The CDR3 region has the DNA TGTGCCAGCAGTTACTCCAGGGGAGGCAATTCACCCCTCCACTTT. It yields the protein CASSYSRGGNSPLHF.

The V and J genes are TRBV5-1 and TRBJ2-7, with D tentatively TRBD1 (5 bases). Deletions cut 4 bases from V and 2 bases from J, with 22 bases between. CDR3 length: 17 amino acids. The germline V gene has CDR1 SGHRS and CDR2 YFSETQ. The CDR3 is CASSPYPQGPSPYEQYF. The CDR3 DNA is TGCGCCAGCAGCCCCTACCCGCAGGGCCCTAGTCCCTACGAGCAGTACTTC.

V gene TRBV5-5 combines with J gene TRBJ2-3, with 7 bases fitting TRBD2. V dropped 0 bases and J dropped 7; count of bases not matched to a gene: 5. CDR1 and CDR2 from the germline V gene are SGHKS and YYEKEE (reference sequence). This CDR3 region has 14 residues. CDR3 DNA: TGTGCCAGCAGCTTGGGTGGCGGGAGAAATACGCAGTATTTT. It yields the protein CASSLGGGRNTQYF. The entire variable domain, with the rest obtained from reference TRBV5-5 and TRBJ2-3, is as follows: DAGVTQSPTHLIKTRGQQVTLRCSPISGHKSVSWYQQVLGQGPQFIFQYYEKEERGRGNFPDRFSARQFPNYSSELNVNALLLGDSALYLCASSLGGGRNTQYFGPGTRLTVL.

V is TRBV19 and J is TRBJ1-4; 12 nucleotides agree with TRBD1. CDR3 size: 16 residues. J gave up 10 bases and V 7 bases, and 13 bases lay outside the gene matches. The germline CDR1 and CDR2 sequences are LNHDA and SQIVND (reference sequence). The CDR3 nucleotides are TGTGCCAGTATCCCTTCCGGGACAGGGGGCCGAGGAAAACTGTTTTTT. The encoded protein is CASIPSGTGGRGKLFF.

This chain uses TRBV19 with TRBJ2-5; 10 bases are shared with TRBD2. The germline V gene encodes CDR1 LNHDA and CDR2 SQIVND (reference sequence). This CDR3 is 13 amino acids long. The V and J ends lost 7 bases and 5 bases, in that order; junction bases with no gene match: 4. This CDR3 is CASNRGLAETQYF. The CDR3 DNA reads as TGTGCCAGTAACAGGGGACTAGCGGAGACCCAGTACTTC.

This sequence joins TRBV7-9 and TRBJ1-5; D may be TRBD1 (6 bases). Germline V gene data show CDR1 as SEHNR and CDR2 as FQNEAQ (reference sequence). The CDR3 has 15 amino acids. Trimming took off 1 base at V and 6 bases at J, with 13 bases between the two ends. This CDR3 is CASSLEGGGSQPQHF. CDR3 DNA sequence: TGTGCCAGCAGCTTAGAAGGGGGTGGAAGTCAGCCCCAGCATTTT.

For this clone: The junction and the germline gene differ at one end; a read error may be behind it. This chain connects TRBV29-1 to TRBJ1-1; D uncertain. Germline CDR1 reads SQVTM; CDR2 reads ANQGSEA. The CDR3 length is 12 residues. The CDR3 nucleotides are TGCAGCGCTGAAGGACTGAACACTGAAGCTTTCTTT. The encoded protein is CSAEGLNTEAFF.

The chain employs TRBV11-2 and TRBJ1-1, with 8 bases that match TRBD1. V dropped 2 bases and J dropped 5; count of bases not matched to a gene: 13. From germline, CDR1 is SGHAT and CDR2 FQNNGV. The CDR3 contains 17 residues. The CDR3 sequence: CASSLRGTGGKGTEAFF. The CDR3 DNA reads TGTGCCAGCAGCTTAAGAGGGACAGGAGGAAAAGGGACTGAAGCTTTCTTT.

The chain couples TRBV5-1 to TRBJ2-7; D is uncertain. With 2 bases removed from V and 2 bases from J, the gap between germline ends came to 8 bases. CDR1 and CDR2 from the germline V gene are SGHRS and YFSETQ. There are 13 residues in the CDR3. The CDR3 loop is CASSLGMAYEQYF. DNA of the CDR3: TGCGCCAGCAGCTTAGGGATGGCCTACGAGCAGTACTTC.